This TCR beta chain appears in the sequencing data of a study of spatial heterogeneity in lung cancer. Study outcomes and limitations: Relative to follow-up, resection was when ubiquitous expanded tumor TCRs appeared more in blood.

Individual TCR cDNA molecules each bore their own unique molecular identifier. MiXCR was run by TCRdb on the 5' RACE reads, yielding one entry per CDR3 protein. The repertoire holds tens of thousands of distinct CDR3 sequences, with approximately 7% as singletons. The CDR3 has 15 amino acids. V gave up 4 bases and J gave up 6 bases; unmatched junction bases: 4. Germline-derived CDR1 and CDR2 are MNHEY and SMNVEV (reference sequence). This clonotype occurred many times. Its antigen is currently unknown. As for time point: sample taken at primary tumor resection. Unsorted whole RNA from tumor, nontumor lung or frozen PBMC underwent sequencing. A total of 72 untreated early-stage non-small cell lung cancer patients served as donors.

The gene calls are TRBV27 and TRBJ1-6, with 9 bases matching TRBD1. Sequencing used PBMCs, obtained at surgery. The TCR originated in a male donor with early-stage non-small cell lung cancer. CDR3 sequence reads: CASSSGQGLNSPLHF. The CDR3 DNA is TGTGCCAGCAGTTCGGGACAGGGCCTTAATTCACCCCTCCACTTT.